This paragraph reports one T cell receptor beta chain. This clonotype was found many times. Its target antigen remains unknown. The record has no base qualities; no much larger clone is one base away. The sample is drawn from a study of human T cells and chemical hapten exposure (dated by TCRdb to about 2021). Describing the broader study: For sensitization, 2% DPC in acetone was applied to a roughly 2 cm by roughly 2 cm area of upper inner arm skin. Around 29 alopecia patients provided blood for TCR sequencing at one to four time points (pre-sensitization, 2, 6 and 24 weeks). The study tracked peripheral blood TCR repertoire changes in vivo during primary and secondary sensitization to the hapten diphenylcyclopropenone (DPC) in alopecia patients. Most of the patients in the cohort were female, and the cohort covered alopecia areata with under or over 50% scalp involvement, alopecia totalis and alopecia universalis. The libraries were sequenced as a pool, and the TCR yield per sample differed mostly because of small variations in library volumes within the pool. Weekly therapeutic DPC doses were additionally applied to the scalp of patients throughout the roughly 24-week study period. Blood was sampled from patients pre-sensitization (week 0) and at 2, 6 and about 24 weeks after DPC sensitization. Patch testing was done on the upper back using Finn chambers containing 0.01% DPC, and results were scored after 6 days according to International Contact Dermatitis Research Group standards. Results and caveats for the whole study, not just this receptor: Because every patient had alopecia, a presumed autoimmune disease, the patients' immune response might differ from that of healthy individuals. Repeated subsampling changed both the strength of the expansion versus patch-test correlation and the threshold at which that correlation became significant. A positive correlation was found between the number of PT1 expanded TCRs and patch test score, with significance reached at thresholds 8, 16 and 32 but not 4. Significantly more large CDR3 similarity clusters were formed by expanded TCRs than by pre-sensitization or healthy control sets, consistent with antigen-driven responses. No change with DPC sensitization was found in the number of TCRs above 1 in 1000 frequency, and no evidence of global repertoire structure alterations was found.

Libraries were made using RACE. Sequencing relied on a NextSeq 500. Library preparation attached unique molecular identifiers to individual cDNA molecules for quantitative, reproducible TCR counting. Each blood RNA sample was used to sequence both TCR alpha and TCR beta chains. The study's processing was this. The median number of TCRs per sample was roughly 94,000, ranging from 23,224 to 690,600. The Decombinator software suite was used to annotate V, J and CDR3 in the TCR reads. For the PS versus PT1 abundance plots, all samples were subsampled to the same number of TCRs (28,000). TCRs were defined as expanded if absent before sensitization and observed at least eight times at the 2-week time point. TCRdb trimmed the raw reads at Q25, called clones with MiXCR and kept productive beta chains. Each entry is one CDR3 protein sequence, shown with its most common DNA and genes. The V and J calls and clone size are TCRdb's, not the authors'. This sample lists over 85,000 distinct CDR3 sequences; about a tenth were detected once. The ten largest clones take up around 3.1% of the sample.

The time point label on this specimen signifies: pre-sensitization, week 0. In the paper's terms, the treatment or condition label means: therapeutic diphenylcyclopropenone sensitization with weekly scalp DPC. At every patch-test visit, the blood draw took place before the patch test was put on. Patients were eligible if aged 18 to 70, diagnosed with alopecia and judged suitable for DPC therapy, and pregnant patients were excluded. Unfractionated whole blood was collected in Tempus Blood RNA tubes, and total RNA was extracted from that blood. There are 13 amino acids in the CDR3, from cysteine to phenylalanine inclusive. This entry keeps only the CDR3 DNA: 39 bases, framed from base 1. V is clipped by 6 bases and J by 3 bases, and the sequence between their germline boundaries is 11 bases long.

The sequence is built from TRBV12-3 or TRBV12-4 and TRBJ2-5, with an unclear D gene assignment. This sample comprised whole blood, obtained in connection with sensitization to the hapten diphenylcyclopropenone (DPC). The origin of this receptor is a woman aged 60-75 years with alopecia areata. Some clones in this sample may be carry-over from other donors' samples. CDR3 region: CASSGDQKETQYF. The DNA reads as follows: TGTGCCAGCAGCGGAGATCAGAAAGAGACCCAGTACTTC.